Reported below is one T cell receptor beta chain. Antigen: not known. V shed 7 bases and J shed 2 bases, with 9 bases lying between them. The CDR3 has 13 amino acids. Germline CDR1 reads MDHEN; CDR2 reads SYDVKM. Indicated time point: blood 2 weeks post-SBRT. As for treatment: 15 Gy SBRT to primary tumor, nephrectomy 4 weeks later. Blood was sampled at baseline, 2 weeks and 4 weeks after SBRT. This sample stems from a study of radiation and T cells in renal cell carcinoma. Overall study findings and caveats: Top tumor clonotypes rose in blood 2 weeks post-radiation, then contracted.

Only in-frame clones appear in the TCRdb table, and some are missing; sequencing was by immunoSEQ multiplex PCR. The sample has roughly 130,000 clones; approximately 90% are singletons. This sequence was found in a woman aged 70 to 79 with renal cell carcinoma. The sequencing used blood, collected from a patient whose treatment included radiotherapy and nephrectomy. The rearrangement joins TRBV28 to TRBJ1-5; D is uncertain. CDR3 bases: TGTGCCAGCATGGGGTACGGCAATCAGCCCCAGCATTTT. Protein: CASMGYGNQPQHF.